The 6 T cell receptor beta chains below were found in one sample sequenced in a study of tissue T cells after allogeneic stem cell transplantation. Profiled with immunoSEQ multiplex PCR; TCRdb holds only in-frame clones, not every one. Altogether 3,000 to 4,000 clones are present, around 46% being singletons, with the ten largest covering around 28%. The time point: mouse harvest day 14 after allogeneic transplant. Mouse grafts combined 10^7 T-cell-depleted bone marrow cells with 10^6 splenic CD5+ T cells. The sample taken for sequencing was gut tissue. Receptor source: a female BALB/c mouse given C57BL/6 T cells with graft-versus-host disease after an allogeneic hematopoietic cell transplant.

The sample holds a few counts of this clone. Germline and genes: mouse. The missing CDR3 end, 1 residue past where the read stops, is filled in from the germline J gene. The chain couples TRBV2 to TRBJ2-1; 8 nucleotides match TRBD1. Per germline, CDR1 LGHNA and CDR2 YSYQKL. V shed 0 bases, J shed 0 bases, and the junction held 4 bases outside the gene matches. The CDR3 spans 17 residues. The CDR3 region is CASSQDEDRDNYAEQFF. Incomplete CDR3 DNA: TGTGCCAGCAGCCAAGATGAGGACAGGGATAACTATGCTGAGCAGTTC.

Details on this clone: Gene names and germline refer to mouse. The CDR3 end falls 1 residue outside the read, so it is completed with the germline J gene. V is TRBV23 and J is TRBJ2-5; TRBD2, the D gene given by the table, was not confirmed from the DNA. The germline V gene has CDR1 KGHTA and CDR2 FQNQQP. This CDR3 contains 14 residues. The CDR3 bases that were read are TGCTCCAGCAGTCAATCGATGGGGTGGGACACCCAGTAC. This translates into CSSSQSMGWDTQY. The whole CDR3 reads CSSSQSMGWDTQYF.

On this clone itself: Gene names follow the mouse nomenclature. The sequenced fragment ends 1 residue before the CDR3 boundary, so the rest is inferred from the germline J gene. This chain uses TRBV15 with TRBJ2-1; 10 bases match TRBD2. V was clipped by 3 bases and J by 6 bases; unmatched bases: 5. The CDR3 covers 15 residues. CDR1 and CDR2 (germline): SGHND, FRSKSL. CDR3 bases read: TGTGCCAGCAGTTTTAACTGGGGGGGGTCTGCTGAGCAGTTC. This gives the protein CASSFNWGGSAEQF. The whole CDR3 sequence is CASSFNWGGSAEQFF.

In regard to this clone: The listed genes are named as in mouse. The read ends 1 residue before the CDR3 terminus; that terminus is restored from the germline J gene. V gene TRBV23 combines with J gene TRBJ2-3; the table assigns TRBD2, which was not confirmed against the DNA. Germline lookup yields CDR1 KGHTA and CDR2 FQNQQP. The CDR3 totals 15 residues. The part of the CDR3 DNA that was read is TGCTCCAGCAGCCGGACTGGGGTTAGTGCAGAAACGCTGTAT. Residues: CSSSRTGVSAETLY. The full CDR3 reads CSSSRTGVSAETLYF.

There are a few counts of this clone. Mouse gene names apply. The CDR3 extends 1 residue past the end of the read, so its final part is completed from the germline J gene. The chain couples TRBV5 to TRBJ1-4; D perhaps matches TRBD1 (5 bases). The CDR3 length is 16 residues. Germline V lookup: CDR1 LGHNA, CDR2 YNLKQL (reference sequence). Trimming removed 5 bases at V and 1 base at J, with 14 bases between. Partial CDR3 DNA: TGTGCCAGCAGCTCTCGGACATCCCATTCCAACGAAAGATTATTT. It yields the protein CASSSRTSHSNERLF. The entire CDR3 reads CASSSRTSHSNERLFF.

This clone is categorized as large. The germline and genes are mouse ones. The missing CDR3 end, 1 residue past where the read stops, is filled in from the germline J gene. The chain combines TRBV13-1 with TRBJ2-7; D possibly corresponds to TRBD1 (6 bases). Trimming removed 2 bases from V and 4 bases from J, with 10 bases in between. The CDR3 contains 13 residues. Germline V CDR1 and CDR2: NSHNY, SYGAGN. CDR3 DNA (partial): TGTGCCAGCAGTGAGGGACAAGTATATGAACAGTAC. Protein product: CASSEGQVYEQY. The entire CDR3 protein is CASSEGQVYEQYF.